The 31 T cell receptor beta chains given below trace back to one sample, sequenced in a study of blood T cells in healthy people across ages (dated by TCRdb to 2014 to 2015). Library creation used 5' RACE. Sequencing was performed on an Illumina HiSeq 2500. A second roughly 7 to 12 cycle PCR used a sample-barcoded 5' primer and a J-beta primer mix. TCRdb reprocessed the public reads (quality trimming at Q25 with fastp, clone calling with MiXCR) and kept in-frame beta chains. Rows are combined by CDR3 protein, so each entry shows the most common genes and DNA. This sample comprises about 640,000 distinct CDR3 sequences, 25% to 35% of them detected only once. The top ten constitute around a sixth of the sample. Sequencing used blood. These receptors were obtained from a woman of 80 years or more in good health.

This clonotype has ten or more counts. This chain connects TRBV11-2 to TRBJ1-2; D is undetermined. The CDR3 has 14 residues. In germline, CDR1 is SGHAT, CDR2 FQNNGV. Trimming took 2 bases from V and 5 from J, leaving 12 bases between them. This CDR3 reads CASSLSRTSYGYTF. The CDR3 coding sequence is TGTGCCAGCAGCTTATCTCGGACGTCGTATGGCTACACCTTC.

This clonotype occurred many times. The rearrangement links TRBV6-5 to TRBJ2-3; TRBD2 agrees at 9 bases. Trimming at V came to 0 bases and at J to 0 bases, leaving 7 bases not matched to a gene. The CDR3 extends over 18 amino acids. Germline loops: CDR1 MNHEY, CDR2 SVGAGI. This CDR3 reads CASSYSRASGASTDTQYF. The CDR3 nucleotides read TGTGCCAGCAGTTACTCGAGGGCTAGCGGGGCAAGCACAGATACGCAGTATTTT.

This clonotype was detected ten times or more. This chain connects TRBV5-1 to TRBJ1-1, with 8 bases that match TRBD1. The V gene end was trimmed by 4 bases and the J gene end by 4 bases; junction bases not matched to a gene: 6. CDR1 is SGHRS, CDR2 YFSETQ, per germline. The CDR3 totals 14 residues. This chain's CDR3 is CASSDPGGGTEAFF. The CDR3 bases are TGCGCCAGCAGCGACCCAGGGGGCGGCACTGAAGCTTTCTTT.

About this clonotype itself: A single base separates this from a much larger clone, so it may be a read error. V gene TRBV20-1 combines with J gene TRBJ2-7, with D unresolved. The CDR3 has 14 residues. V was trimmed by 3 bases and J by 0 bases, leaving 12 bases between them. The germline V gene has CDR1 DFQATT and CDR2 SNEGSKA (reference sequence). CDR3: CSASCASFSYEQYF. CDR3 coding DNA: TGCAGTGCTAGTTGCGCATCTTTCTCCTACGAGCAGTACTTC.

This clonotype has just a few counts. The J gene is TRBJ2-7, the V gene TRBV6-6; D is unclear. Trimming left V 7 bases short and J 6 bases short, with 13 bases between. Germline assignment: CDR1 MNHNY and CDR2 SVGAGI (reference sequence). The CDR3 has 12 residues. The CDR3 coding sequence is TGTGCCAGCATCTACGCCCAAGGCGAGCAGTACTTC. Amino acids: CASIYAQGEQYF.

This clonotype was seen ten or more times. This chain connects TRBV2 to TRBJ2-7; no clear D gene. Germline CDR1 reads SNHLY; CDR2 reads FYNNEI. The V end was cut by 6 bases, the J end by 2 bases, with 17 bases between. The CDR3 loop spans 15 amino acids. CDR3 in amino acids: CASRPRGRYTYEQYF. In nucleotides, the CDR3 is TGTGCCAGCAGACCTAGAGGCAGGTACACCTACGAGCAGTACTTC.

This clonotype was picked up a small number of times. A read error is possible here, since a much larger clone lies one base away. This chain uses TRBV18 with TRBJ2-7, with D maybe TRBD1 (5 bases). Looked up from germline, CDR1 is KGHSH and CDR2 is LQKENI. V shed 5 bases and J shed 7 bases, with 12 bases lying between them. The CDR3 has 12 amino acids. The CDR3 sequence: CASSEDIREQYF. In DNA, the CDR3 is TGTGCCAGCTCAGAGGACATTCGGGAGCAGTACTTC.

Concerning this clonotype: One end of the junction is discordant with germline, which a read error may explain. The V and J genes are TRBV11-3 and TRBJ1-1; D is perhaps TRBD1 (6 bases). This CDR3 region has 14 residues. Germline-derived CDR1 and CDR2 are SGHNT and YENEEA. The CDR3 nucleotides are TGTGCCGGCAGCTTCCGGGGGGGGCTCACTGAAGCTTTCTTT. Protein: CAGSFRGGLTEAFF.

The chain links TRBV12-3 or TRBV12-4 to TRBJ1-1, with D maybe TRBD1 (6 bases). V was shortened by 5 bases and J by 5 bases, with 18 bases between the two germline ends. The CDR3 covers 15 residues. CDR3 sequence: CASSQNRGGRTEAFF. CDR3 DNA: TGTGCCAGCAGTCAAAATCGGGGGGGGCGGACTGAAGCTTTCTTT.

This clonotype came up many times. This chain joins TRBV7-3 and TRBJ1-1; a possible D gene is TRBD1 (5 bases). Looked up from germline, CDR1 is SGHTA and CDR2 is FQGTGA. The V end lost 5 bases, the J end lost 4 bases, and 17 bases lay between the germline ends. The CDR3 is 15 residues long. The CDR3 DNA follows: TGTGCCAGCAGCCCCGGGTTGGGGAGGGGCACTGAAGCTTTCTTT. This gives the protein CASSPGLGRGTEAFF. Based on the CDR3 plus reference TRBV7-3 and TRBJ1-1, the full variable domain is GAGVSQTPSNKVTEKGKYVELRCDPISGHTALYWYRQSLGQGPEFLIYFQGTGAADDSGLPNDRFFAVRPEGSVSTLKIQRTERGDSAVYLCASSPGLGRGTEAFFGQGTRLTVV.

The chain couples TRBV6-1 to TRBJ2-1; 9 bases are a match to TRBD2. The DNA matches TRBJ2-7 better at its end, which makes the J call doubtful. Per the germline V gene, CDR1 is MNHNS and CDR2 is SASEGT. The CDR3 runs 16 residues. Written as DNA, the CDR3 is TGTGCCAGCAGTGTACAGCGGGGGGAGTCCTACAATGAGCAGTACTTC. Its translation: CASSVQRGESYNEQYF.

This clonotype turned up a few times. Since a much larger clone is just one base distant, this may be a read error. The CDR3, as DNA: TGTGCCGGCAGCCCGGGACAGGGATTAGCCTATGGCTACACCTTC. Its protein is CAGSPGQGLAYGYTF. This chain joins TRBV7-2 and TRBJ1-2, with TRBD1 identical over 9 bases. Looked up from germline, CDR1 is SGHTA and CDR2 is FQGNSA. The CDR3 runs 15 residues.

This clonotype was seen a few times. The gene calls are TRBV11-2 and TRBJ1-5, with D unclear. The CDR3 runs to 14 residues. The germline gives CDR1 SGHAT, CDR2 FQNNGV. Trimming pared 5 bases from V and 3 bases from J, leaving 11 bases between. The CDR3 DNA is TGTGCCAGCAGCCCCCTCCGGGCCAATCAGCCCCAGCATTTT. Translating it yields CASSPLRANQPQHF.

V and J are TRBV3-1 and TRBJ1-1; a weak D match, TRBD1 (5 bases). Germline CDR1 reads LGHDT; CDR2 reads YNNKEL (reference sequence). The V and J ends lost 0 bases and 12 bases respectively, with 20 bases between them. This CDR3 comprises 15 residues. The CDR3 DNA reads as TGTGCCAGCAGCCAAGACGGAGGGGTTCCTGGAGTGACTTTCTTT. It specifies CASSQDGGVPGVTFF.

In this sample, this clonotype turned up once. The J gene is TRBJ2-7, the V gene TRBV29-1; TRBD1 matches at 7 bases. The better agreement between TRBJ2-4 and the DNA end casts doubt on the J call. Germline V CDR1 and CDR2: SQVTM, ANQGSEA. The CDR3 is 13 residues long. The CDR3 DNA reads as TGCAGCGTCGAGGACAGGACCAAAAACATTCAGTACTTC. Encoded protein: CSVEDRTKNIQYF.

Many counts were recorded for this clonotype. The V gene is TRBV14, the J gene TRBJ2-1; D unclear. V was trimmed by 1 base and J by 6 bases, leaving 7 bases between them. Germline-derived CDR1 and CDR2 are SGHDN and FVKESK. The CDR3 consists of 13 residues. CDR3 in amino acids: CASSQGPSNEQFF. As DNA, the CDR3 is TGTGCCAGCAGCCAAGGCCCTAGCAATGAGCAGTTCTTC.

CDR3 residues: CAMSRDRDVWGMNTEAFF. As DNA, the CDR3 is TGTGCCATGTCCCGGGACAGGGACGTTTGGGGTATGAACACTGAAGCTTTCTTT. V usage is TRBV10-3 and J usage is TRBJ1-1, with TRBD1 matching over 9 bases. Germline values: CDR1 ENHRY, CDR2 SYGVKD. The CDR3 runs 18 residues. V shed 9 bases, J shed 0 bases, and the junction held 17 bases outside the gene matches.

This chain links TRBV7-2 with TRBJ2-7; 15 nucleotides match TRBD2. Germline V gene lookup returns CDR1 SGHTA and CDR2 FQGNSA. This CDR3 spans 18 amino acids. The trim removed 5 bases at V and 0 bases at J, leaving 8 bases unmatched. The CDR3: CASSIGTSGGFFSYEQYF. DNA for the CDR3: TGTGCCAGCAGCATTGGGACTAGCGGGGGGTTCTTCTCCTACGAGCAGTACTTC.

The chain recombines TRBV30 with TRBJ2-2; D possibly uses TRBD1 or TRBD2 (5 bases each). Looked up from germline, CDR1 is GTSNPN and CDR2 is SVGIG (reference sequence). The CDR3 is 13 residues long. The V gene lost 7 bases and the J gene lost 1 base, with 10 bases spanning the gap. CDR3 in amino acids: CAYGTGNTGELFF. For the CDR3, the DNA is TGTGCCTACGGGACGGGGAACACCGGGGAGCTGTTTTTT. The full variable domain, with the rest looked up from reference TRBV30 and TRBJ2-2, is SQTIHQWPATLVQPVGSPLSLECTVEGTSNPNLYWYRQAAGRGLQLLFYSVGIGQISSEVPQNLSASRPQDRQFILSSKKLLLSDSGFYLCAYGTGNTGELFFGEGSRLTVL.

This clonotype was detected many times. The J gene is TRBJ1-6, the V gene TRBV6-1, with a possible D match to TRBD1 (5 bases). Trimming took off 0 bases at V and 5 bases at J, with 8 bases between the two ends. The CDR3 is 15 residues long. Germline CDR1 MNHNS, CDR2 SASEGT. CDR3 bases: TGTGCCAGCAGTGAAGCCCAGGGCGATAATTCACCCCTCCACTTT. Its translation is CASSEAQGDNSPLHF.

CDR3 in amino acids: CSARRASGDGETQYF. The CDR3 DNA sequence: TGCAGTGCTAGAAGAGCTAGCGGGGATGGGGAGACCCAGTACTTC. The chain couples TRBV20-1 to TRBJ2-7; TRBD2 agrees at 9 bases. The last part of the DNA fits TRBJ2-5 better; the J call may be wrong. Germline V CDR1 and CDR2: DFQATT, SNEGSKA (reference sequence). The CDR3 totals 15 residues.

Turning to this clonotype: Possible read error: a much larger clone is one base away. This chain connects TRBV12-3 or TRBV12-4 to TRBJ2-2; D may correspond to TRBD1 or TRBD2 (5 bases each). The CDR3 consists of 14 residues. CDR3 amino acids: CASSLVHGDGERFF. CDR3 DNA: TGTGCCAGCAGTTTAGTCCACGGGGACGGGGAGCGGTTTTTT.

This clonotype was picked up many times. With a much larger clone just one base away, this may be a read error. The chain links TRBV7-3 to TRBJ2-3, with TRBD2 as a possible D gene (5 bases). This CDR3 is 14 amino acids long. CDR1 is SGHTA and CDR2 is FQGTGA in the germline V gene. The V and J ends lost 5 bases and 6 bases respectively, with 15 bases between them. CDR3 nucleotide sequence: TGTGCCAGCAGCCCATCCGGGGAAAGGGATACGCAGTATTTT. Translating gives CASSPSGERDTQYF.

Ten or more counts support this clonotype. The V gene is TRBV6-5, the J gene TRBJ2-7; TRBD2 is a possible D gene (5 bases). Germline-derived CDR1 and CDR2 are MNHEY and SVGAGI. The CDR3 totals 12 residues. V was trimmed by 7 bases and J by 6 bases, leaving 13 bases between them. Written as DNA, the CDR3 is TGTGCCAGCAACAATCTTGCGGGCGAGCAGTACTTC. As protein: CASNNLAGEQYF.

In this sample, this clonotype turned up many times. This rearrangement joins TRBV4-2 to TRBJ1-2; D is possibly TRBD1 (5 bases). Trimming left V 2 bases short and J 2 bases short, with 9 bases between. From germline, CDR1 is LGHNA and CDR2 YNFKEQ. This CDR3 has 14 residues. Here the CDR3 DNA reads TGTGCCAGCAGCCAACCGACAGAGAACTATGGCTACACCTTC. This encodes CASSQPTENYGYTF.

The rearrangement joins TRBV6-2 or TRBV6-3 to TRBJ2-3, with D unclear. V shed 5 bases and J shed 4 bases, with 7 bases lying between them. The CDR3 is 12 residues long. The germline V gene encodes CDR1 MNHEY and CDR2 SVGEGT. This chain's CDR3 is CASSTSADTQYF. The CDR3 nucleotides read TGTGCCAGCAGTACCTCGGCAGATACGCAGTATTTT.

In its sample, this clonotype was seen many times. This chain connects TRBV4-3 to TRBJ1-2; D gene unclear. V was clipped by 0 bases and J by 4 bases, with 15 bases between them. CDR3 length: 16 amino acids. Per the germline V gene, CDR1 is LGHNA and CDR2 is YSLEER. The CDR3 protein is CASSQEAIRAGYGYTF. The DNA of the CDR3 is TGCGCCAGCAGCCAAGAAGCTATCCGGGCTGGCTATGGCTACACCTTC.

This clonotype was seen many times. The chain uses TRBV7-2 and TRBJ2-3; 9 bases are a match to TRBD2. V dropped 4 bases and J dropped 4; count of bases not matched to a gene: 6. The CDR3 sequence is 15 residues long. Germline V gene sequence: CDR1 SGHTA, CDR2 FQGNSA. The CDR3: CASSSLAGRSDTQYF. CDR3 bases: TGTGCCAGCAGCTCGCTAGCGGGGCGGTCAGATACGCAGTATTTT.

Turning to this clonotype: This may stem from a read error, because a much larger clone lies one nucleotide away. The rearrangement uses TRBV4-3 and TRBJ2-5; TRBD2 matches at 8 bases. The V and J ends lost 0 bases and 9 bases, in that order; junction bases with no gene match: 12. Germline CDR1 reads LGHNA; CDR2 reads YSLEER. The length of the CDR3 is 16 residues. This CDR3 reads CASSQDLGGAGEAQYF. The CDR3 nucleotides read TGCGCCAGCAGCCAAGATCTCGGGGGGGCGGGTGAGGCCCAGTACTTC.

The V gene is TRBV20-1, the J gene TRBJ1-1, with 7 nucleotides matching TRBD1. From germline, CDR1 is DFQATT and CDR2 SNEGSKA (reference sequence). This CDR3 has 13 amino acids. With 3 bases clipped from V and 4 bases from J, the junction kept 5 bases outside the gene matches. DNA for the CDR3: TGCAGTGCTAGGGGGACAGCCTCCACTGAAGCTTTCTTT. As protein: CSARGTASTEAFF.

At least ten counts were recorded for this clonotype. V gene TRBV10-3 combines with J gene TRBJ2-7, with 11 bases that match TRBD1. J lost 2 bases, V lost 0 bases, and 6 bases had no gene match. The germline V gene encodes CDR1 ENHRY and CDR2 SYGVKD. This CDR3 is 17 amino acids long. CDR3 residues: CAISESNRTGGPYEQYF. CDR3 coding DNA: TGTGCCATCAGTGAGTCGAATCGGACAGGGGGCCCCTACGAGCAGTACTTC.